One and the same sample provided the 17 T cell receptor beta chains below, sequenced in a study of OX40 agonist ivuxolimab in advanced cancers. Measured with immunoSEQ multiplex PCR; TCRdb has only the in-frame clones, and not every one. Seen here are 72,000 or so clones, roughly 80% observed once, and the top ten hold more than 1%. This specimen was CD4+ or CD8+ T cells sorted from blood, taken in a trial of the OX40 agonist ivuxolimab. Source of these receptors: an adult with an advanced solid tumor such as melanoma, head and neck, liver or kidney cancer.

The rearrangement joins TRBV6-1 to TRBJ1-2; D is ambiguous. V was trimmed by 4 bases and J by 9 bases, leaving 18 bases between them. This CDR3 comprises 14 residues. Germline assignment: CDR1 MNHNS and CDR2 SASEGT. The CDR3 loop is CASSASGPGWSYTF. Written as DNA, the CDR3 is TGTGCCAGCAGTGCTTCTGGTCCGGGGTGGAGCTACACCTTC.

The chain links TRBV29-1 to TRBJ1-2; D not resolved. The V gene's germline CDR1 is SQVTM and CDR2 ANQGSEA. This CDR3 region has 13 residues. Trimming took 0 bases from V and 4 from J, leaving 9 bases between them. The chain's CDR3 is CSVEEQTSYGYTF. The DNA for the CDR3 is TGCAGCGTTGAAGAACAAACGTCCTATGGCTACACCTTC. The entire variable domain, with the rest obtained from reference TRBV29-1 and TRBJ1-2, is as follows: SAVISQKPSRDICQRGTSLTIQCQVDSQVTMMFWYRQQPGQSLTLIATANQGSEATYESGFVIDKFPISRPNLTFSTLTVSNMSPEDSSIYLCSVEEQTSYGYTFGSGTRLTVV.

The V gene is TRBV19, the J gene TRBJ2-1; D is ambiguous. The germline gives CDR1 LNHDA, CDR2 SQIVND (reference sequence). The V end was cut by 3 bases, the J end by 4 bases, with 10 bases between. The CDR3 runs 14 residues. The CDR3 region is CASSIPGYYNEQFF. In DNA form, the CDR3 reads TGTGCCAGTAGTATCCCGGGTTATTACAATGAGCAGTTCTTC.

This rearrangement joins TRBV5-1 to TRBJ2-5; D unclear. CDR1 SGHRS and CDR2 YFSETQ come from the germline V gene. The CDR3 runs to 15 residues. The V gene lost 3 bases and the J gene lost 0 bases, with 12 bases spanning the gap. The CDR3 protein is CASSYMGQYQETQYF. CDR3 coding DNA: TGCGCCAGCAGCTATATGGGCCAGTACCAAGAGACCCAGTACTTC. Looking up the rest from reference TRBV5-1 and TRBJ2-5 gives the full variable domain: KAGVTQTPRYLIKTRGQQVTLSCSPISGHRSVSWYQQTPGQGLQFLFEYFSETQRNKGNFPGRFSGRQFSNSRSEMNVSTLELGDSALYLCASSYMGQYQETQYFGPGTRLLVL.

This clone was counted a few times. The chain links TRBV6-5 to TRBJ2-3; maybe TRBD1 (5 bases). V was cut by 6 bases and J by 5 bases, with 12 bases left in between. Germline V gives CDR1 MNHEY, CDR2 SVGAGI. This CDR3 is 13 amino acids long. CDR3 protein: CASRIPGLDTQYF. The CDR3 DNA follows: TGTGCCAGCAGGATCCCAGGGTTAGATACGCAGTATTTT.

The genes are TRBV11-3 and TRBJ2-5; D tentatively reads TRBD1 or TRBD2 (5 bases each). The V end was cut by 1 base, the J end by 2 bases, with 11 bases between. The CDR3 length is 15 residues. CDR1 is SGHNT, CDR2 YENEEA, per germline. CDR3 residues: CASSLGGTDQETQYF. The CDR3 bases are TGTGCCAGCAGCTTAGGGGGGACGGATCAAGAGACCCAGTACTTC.

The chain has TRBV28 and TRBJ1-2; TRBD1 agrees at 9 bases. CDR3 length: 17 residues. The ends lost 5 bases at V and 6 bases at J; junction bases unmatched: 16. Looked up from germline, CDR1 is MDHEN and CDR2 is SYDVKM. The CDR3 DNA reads TGTGCCAGCAGTGCAATTATCCGGGACAGGGTTCAGGATGGCTACACCTTC. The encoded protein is CASSAIIRDRVQDGYTF.

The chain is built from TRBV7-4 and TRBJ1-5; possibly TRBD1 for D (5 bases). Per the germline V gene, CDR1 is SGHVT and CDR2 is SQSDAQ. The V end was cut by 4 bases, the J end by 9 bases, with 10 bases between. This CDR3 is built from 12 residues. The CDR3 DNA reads TGTGCCAGCAGCTCGCAGGGTGGGCCCCAGCATTTT. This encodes CASSSQGGPQHF.

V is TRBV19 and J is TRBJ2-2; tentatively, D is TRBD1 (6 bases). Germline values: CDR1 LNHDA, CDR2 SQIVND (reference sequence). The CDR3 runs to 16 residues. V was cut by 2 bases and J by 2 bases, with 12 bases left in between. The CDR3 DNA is TGTGCCAGTAGTATAAGGCGCAGGGGAAACACCGGGGAGCTGTTTTTT. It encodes CASSIRRRGNTGELFF.

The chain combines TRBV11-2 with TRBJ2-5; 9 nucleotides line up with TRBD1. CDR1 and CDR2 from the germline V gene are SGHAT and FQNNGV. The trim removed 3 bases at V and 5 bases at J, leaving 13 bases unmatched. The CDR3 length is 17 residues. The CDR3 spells CASSFGLPGQGWETQYF. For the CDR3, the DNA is TGTGCCAGCAGCTTCGGCTTACCGGGACAGGGTTGGGAGACCCAGTACTTC.

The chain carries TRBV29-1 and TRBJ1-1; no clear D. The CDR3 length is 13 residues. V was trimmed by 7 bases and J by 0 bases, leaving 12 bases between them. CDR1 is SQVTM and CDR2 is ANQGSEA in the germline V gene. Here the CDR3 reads CSASRKMNTEAFF. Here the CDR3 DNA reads TGCAGCGCCAGCAGGAAAATGAACACTGAAGCTTTCTTT.

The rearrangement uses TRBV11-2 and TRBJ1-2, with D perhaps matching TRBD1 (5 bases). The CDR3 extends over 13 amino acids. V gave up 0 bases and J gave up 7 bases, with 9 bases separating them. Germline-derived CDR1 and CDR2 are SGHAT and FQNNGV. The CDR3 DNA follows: TGTGCCAGCAGCTTAGATCGGAGGGGTGGCTACACCTTC. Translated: CASSLDRRGGYTF. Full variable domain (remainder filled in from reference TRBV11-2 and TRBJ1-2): EAGVAQSPRYKIIEKRQSVAFWCNPISGHATLYWYQQILGQGPKLLIQFQNNGVVDDSQLPKDRFSAERLKGVDSTLKIQPAKLEDSAVYLCASSLDRRGGYTFGSGTRLTVV.

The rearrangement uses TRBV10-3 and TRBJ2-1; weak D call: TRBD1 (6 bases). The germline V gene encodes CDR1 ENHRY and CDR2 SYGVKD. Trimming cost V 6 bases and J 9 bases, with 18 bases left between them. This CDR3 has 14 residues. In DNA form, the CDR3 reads TGTGCCATCAGCACCGGGACACCAAATACTGAGCAGTTCTTC. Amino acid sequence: CAISTGTPNTEQFF.

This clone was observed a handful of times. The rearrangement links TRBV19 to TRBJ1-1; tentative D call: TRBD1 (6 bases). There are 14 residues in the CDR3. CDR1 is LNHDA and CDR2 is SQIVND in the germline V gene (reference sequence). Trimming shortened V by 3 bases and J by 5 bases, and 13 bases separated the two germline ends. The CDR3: CASSIRGQGTEAFF. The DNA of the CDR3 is TGTGCCAGTAGTATCCGAGGGCAGGGGACTGAAGCTTTCTTT.

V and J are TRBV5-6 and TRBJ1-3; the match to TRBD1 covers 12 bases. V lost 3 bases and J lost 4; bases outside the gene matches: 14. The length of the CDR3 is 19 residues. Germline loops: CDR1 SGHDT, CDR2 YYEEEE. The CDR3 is CASSSSRDRGPLAGNTIYF. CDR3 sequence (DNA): TGTGCCAGCAGCTCCTCCCGGGACAGGGGGCCGCTGGCGGGAAACACCATATATTTT.

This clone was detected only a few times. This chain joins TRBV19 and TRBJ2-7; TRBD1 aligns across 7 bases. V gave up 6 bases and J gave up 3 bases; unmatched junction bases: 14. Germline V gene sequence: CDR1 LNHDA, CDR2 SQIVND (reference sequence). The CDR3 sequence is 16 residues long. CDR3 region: CASSPSRRTGHYEQYF. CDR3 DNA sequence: TGTGCCAGTAGCCCGTCCCGGAGGACAGGACACTACGAGCAGTACTTC. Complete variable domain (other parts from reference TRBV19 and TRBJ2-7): DGGITQSPKYLFRKEGQNVTLSCEQNLNHDAMYWYRQDPGQGLRLIYYSQIVNDFQKGDIAEGYSVSREKKESFPLTVTSAQKNPTAFYLCASSPSRRTGHYEQYFGPGTRLTVT.

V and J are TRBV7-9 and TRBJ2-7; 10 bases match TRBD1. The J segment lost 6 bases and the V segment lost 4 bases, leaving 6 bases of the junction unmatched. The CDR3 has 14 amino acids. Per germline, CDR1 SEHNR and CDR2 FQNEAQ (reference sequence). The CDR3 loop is CASSSGTGESEQYF. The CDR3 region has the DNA TGTGCCAGCAGCTCCGGGACAGGGGAAAGCGAGCAGTACTTC. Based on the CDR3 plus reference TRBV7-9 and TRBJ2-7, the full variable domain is DTGVSQNPRHKITKRGQNVTFRCDPISEHNRLYWYRQTLGQGPEFLTYFQNEAQLEKSRLLSDRFSAERPKGSFSTLEIQRTEQGDSAMYLCASSSGTGESEQYFGPGTRLTVT.